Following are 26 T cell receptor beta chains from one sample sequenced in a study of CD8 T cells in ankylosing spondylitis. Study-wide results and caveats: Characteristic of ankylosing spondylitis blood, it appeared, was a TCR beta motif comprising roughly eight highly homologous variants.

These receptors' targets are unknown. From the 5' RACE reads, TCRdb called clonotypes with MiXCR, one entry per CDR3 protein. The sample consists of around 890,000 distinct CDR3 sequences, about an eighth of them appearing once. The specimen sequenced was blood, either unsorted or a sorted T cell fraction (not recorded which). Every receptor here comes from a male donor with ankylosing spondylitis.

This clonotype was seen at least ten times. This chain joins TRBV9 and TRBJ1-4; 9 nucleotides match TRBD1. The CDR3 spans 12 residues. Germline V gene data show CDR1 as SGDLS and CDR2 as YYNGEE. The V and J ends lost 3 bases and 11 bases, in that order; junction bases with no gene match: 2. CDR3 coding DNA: TGTGCCAGCAGCGACGGGACAGGGAAACTGTTTTTT. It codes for CASSDGTGKLFF.

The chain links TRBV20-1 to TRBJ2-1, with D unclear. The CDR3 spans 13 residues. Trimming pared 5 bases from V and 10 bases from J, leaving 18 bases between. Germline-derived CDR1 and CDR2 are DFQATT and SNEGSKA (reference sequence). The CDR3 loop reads CSALIQRDDEQFF. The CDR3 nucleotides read TGCAGTGCTCTGATTCAAAGGGATGACGAGCAGTTCTTC.

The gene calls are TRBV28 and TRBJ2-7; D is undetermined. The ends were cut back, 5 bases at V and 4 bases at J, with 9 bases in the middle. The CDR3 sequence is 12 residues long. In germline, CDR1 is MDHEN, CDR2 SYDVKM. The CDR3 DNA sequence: TGTGCCAGCAGTCCGACCTGGTACGAGCAGTACTTC. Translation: CASSPTWYEQYF.

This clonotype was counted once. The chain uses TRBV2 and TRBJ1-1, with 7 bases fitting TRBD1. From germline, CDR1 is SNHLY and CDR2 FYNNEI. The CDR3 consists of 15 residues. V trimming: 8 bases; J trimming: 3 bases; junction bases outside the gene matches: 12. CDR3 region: CASQGDTLRYTEAFF. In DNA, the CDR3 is TGTGCCAGCCAGGGGGACACCCTGCGCTACACTGAAGCTTTCTTT.

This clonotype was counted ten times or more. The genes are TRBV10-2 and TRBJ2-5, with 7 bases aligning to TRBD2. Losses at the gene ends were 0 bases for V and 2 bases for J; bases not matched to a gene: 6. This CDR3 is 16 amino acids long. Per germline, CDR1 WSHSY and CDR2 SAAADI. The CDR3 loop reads CASSESSGELQETQYF. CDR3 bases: TGCGCCAGCAGTGAGTCGAGCGGGGAACTGCAAGAGACCCAGTACTTC.

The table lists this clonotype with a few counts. The DNA of the CDR3 is TGCAGTGCTAGGGGGGACAACAATCAGCCCCAGCATTTT. Protein: CSARGDNNQPQHF. V is TRBV20-1 and J is TRBJ1-5; D is perhaps TRBD1 (6 bases). The length of the CDR3 is 13 residues. V dropped 3 bases and J dropped 3 bases, with 9 bases sitting between them. CDR1 is DFQATT and CDR2 is SNEGSKA in the germline V gene (reference sequence).

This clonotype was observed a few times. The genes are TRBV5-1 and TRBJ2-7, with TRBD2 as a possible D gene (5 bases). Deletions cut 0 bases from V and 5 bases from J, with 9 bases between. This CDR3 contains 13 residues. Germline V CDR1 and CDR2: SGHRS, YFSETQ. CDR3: CASSLAYGDEQYF. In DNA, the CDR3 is TGCGCCAGCAGCTTGGCTTACGGGGACGAGCAGTACTTC.

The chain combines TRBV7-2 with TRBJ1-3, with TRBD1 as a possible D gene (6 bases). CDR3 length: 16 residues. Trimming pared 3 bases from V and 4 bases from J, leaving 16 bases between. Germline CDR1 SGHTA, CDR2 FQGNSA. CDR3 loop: CASSFQPPTGGNTIYF. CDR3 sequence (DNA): TGTGCCAGCAGCTTTCAGCCCCCAACAGGGGGAAACACCATATATTTT. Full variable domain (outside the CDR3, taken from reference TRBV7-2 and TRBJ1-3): GAGVSQSPSNKVTEKGKDVELRCDPISGHTALYWYRQSLGQGLEFLIYFQGNSAPDKSGLPSDRFSAERTGGSVSTLTIQRTQQEDSAVYLCASSFQPPTGGNTIYFGEGSWLTVV.

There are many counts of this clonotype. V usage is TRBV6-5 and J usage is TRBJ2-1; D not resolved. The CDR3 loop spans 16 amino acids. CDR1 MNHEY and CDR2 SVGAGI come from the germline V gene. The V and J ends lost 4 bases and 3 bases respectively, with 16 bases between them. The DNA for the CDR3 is TGTGCCAGCAGTTGGGCAGGCCAGACGCGCTACAATGAGCAGTTCTTC. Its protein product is CASSWAGQTRYNEQFF.

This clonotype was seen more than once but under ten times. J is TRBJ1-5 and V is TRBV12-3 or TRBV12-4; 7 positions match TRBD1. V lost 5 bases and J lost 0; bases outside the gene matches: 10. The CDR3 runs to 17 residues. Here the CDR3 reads CASSPPLGQASNQPQHF. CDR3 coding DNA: TGTGCCAGCAGTCCCCCACTTGGACAGGCTAGCAATCAGCCCCAGCATTTT.

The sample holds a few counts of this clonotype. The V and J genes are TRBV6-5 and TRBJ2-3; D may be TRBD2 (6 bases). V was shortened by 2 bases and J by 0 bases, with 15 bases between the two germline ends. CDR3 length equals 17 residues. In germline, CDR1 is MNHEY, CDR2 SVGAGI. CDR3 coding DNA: TGTGCCAGCAGTTACGAGTCGGGCGGGGCTAGCACAGATACGCAGTATTTT. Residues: CASSYESGGASTDTQYF.

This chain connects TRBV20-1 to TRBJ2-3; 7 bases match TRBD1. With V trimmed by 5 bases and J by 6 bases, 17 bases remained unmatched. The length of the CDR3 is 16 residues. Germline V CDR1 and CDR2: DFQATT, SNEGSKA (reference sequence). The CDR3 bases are TGCAGTGCTTCATCCCTACAGGGGCTAGCCGGGGATACGCAGTATTTT. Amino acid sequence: CSASSLQGLAGDTQYF.

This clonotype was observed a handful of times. DNA of the CDR3: TGTGCCAGCAGAGTTGGGCTGGTATACGAGCAGTACTTC. Protein product: CASRVGLVYEQYF. The gene calls are TRBV27 and TRBJ2-7; no definite D call. The ends were cut back, 6 bases at V and 4 bases at J, with 13 bases in the middle. The CDR3 is made up of 13 amino acids. Germline-derived CDR1 and CDR2 are MNHEY and SMNVEV (reference sequence).

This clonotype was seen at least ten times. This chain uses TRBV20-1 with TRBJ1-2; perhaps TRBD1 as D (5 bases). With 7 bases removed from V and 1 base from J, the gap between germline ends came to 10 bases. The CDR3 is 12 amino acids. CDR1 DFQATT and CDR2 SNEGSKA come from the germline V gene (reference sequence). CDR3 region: CSGGGGNYGYTF. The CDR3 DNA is TGCAGTGGGGGTGGGGGTAACTATGGCTACACCTTC.

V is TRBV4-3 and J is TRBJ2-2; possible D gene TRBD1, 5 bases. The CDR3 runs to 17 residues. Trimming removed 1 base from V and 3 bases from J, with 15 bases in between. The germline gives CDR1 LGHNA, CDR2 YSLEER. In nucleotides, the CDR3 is TGCGCCAGCAGCCAAGGTGCAGGTTGGGGCTACACCGGGGAGCTGTTTTTT. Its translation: CASSQGAGWGYTGELFF.

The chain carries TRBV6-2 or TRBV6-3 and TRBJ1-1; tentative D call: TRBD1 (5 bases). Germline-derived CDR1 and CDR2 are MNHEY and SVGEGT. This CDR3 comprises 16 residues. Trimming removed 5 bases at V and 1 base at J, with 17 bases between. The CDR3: CASSHALGTANTEAFF. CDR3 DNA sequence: TGTGCCAGCAGTCACGCACTCGGGACGGCGAACACTGAAGCTTTCTTT.

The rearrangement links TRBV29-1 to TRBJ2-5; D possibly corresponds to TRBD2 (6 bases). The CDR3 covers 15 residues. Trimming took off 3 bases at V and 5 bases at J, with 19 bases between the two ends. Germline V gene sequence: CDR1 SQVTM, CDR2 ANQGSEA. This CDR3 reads CSVEEGWEVGETQYF. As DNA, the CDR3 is TGCAGCGTTGAGGAGGGATGGGAAGTAGGGGAGACCCAGTACTTC.

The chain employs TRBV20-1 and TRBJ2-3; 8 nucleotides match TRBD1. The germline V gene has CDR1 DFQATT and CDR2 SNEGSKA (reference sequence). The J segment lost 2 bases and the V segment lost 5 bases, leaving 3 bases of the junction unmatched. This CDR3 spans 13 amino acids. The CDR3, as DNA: TGCAGTGCTGTCAGGGGGCCCACAGATACGCAGTATTTT. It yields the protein CSAVRGPTDTQYF.

CDR3 DNA: TGCAGTGCAATCGACCTCACAGATACGCAGTATTTT. Protein product: CSAIDLTDTQYF. This sequence joins TRBV20-1 and TRBJ2-3; D ambiguous. CDR1 DFQATT and CDR2 SNEGSKA come from the germline V gene (reference sequence). The CDR3 covers 12 residues. V was cut by 6 bases and J by 2 bases, with 9 bases left in between.

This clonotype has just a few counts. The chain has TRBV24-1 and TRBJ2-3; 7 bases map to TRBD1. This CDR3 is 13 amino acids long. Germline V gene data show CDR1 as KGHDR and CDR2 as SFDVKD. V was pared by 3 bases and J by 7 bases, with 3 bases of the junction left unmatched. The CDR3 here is CATSDGDSNTQYF. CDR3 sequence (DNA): TGTGCCACCAGTGATGGGGACAGCAATACGCAGTATTTT.

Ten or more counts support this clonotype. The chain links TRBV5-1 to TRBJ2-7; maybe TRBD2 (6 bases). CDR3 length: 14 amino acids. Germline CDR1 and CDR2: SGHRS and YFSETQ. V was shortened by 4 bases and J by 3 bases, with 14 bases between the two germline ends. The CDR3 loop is CASSPEGSYYEQYF. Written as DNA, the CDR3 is TGCGCCAGCAGCCCGGAGGGTAGCTACTACGAGCAGTACTTC. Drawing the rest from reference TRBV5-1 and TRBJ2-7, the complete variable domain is KAGVTQTPRYLIKTRGQQVTLSCSPISGHRSVSWYQQTPGQGLQFLFEYFSETQRNKGNFPGRFSGRQFSNSRSEMNVSTLELGDSALYLCASSPEGSYYEQYFGPGTRLTVT.

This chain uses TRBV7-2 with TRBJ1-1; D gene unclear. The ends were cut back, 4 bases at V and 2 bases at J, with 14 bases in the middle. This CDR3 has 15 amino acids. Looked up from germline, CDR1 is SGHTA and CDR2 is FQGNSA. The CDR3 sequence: CASSSRVTRNTEAFF. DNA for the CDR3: TGTGCCAGCAGCTCAAGAGTGACACGCAACACTGAAGCTTTCTTT.

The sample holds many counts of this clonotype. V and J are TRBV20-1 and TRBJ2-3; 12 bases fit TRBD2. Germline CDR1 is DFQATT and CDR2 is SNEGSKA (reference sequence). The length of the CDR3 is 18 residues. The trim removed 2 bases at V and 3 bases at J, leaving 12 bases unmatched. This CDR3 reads CSARPASGRASWTDTQYF. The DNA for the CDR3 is TGCAGTGCTAGACCCGCTAGCGGGAGGGCCTCTTGGACAGATACGCAGTATTTT.

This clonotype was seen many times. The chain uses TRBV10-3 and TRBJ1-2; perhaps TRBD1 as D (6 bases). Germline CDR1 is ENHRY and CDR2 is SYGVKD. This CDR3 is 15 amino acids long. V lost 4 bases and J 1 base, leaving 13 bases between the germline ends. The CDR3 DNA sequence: TGTGCCATCAGTGCAAGACAGGACGATAACTATGGCTACACCTTC. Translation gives CAISARQDDNYGYTF.

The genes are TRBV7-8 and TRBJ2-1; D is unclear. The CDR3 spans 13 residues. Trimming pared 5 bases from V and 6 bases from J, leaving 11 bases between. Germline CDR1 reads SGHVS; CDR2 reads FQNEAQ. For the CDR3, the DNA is TGTGCCAGCAGCCCCCCCTTGGTCAATGAGCAGTTCTTC. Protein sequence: CASSPPLVNEQFF.

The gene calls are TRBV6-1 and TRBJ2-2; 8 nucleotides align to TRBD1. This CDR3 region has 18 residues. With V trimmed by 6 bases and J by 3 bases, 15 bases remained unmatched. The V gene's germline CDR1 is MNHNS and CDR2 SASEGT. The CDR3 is CASSNLVRGLLDTGELFF. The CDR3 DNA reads TGTGCCAGCAGCAACCTTGTCAGGGGGCTCCTGGACACCGGGGAGCTGTTTTTT.